This TCR beta chain was identified in a study of cytomegalovirus exposure and HLA in healthy donors. Across the study: Unique TCRs from HLA-typed donors, 65 million to 85 million of them, were held in an early data release. Clustering assigned 81% of the roughly 400 genotyped donors to the Caucasian-associated ancestry cluster.

PCR involved 60 Vbeta and 13 Jbeta primers. The data were produced by immunoSEQ multiplex PCR, yet TCRdb's version contains in-frame clones alone and is incomplete. The table shows about 140,000 clones, with more than 75% occurring only once. As regards this clone: Its antigen is not identified.

With V trimmed by 6 bases and J by 7 bases, 7 bases remained unmatched. Germline CDR1 reads PRHDT; CDR2 reads FYEKMQ (reference sequence). This CDR3 contains 14 residues. Study results and limitations: There were reportedly fewer N-insertions in an Asian-associated ancestry cluster than the approximately 670-donor mean, in a later analysis. The study put 160 or so TCR beta chains on its list as cytomegalovirus-associated.

This chain connects TRBV13 to TRBJ1-5; 9 bases match TRBD1. The sample comprised PBMCs. The clonotype comes from a female donor in good health and CMV-seronegative. In DNA form, the CDR3 reads TGTGCCAGCAGTTCGGACAGGGGTGGCCAGCCCCAGCATTTT. It codes for CASSSDRGGQPQHF. The variable domain in full, with the rest retrieved from reference TRBV13 and TRBJ1-5, is AAGVIQSPRHLIKEKRETATLKCYPIPRHDTVYWYQQGPGQDPQFLISFYEKMQSDKGSIPDRFSAQQFSDYHSELNMSSLELGDSALYFCASSSDRGGQPQHFGDGTRLSIL.